This T cell receptor beta chain stems from a study of cytomegalovirus exposure and HLA in healthy donors. The CDR3 consists of 14 residues. CDR1 MNHEY and CDR2 SVGAGI come from the germline V gene. Trimming removed 6 bases from V and 4 bases from J; junction bases left unmatched: 6. Study-wide results and caveats: Sequencing artifact likely explains a cluster of highly shared sequence variants. A missense DCLRE1C variant was associated with V- and J-gene trimming of TCR beta chains in a later analysis, and an independent cohort replicated the association. Follow-up analysis found HLA locus-dependent TCR association rates, highest for DRB1 and lowest for HLA-C. Many donors carried some public TCRs, although rarity characterized most TCR sequences.

PCR involved 60 Vbeta and 13 Jbeta primers. Profiled with immunoSEQ multiplex PCR; TCRdb holds only in-frame clones, not every one. Of approximately 69,000 clones detected, 74% appear once; the ten largest clones hold 22%. About this clone itself: Its cognate antigen is unknown.

The sequencing sample was made of PBMCs. This TCR was sampled from a woman aged 25 to 45 in good health and CMV-seropositive. V gene TRBV6-5 combines with J gene TRBJ1-1; 9 bases are a match to TRBD1. The CDR3 reads CASRRTGDVTEAFF. The CDR3 DNA reads as TGTGCCAGCAGACGGACAGGGGATGTCACTGAAGCTTTCTTT.